The clone carrying this T cell receptor beta chain was counted a few times. As yet, its antigen is unknown. TCRdb re-called the RT-PCR reads with MiXCR, one entry per CDR3 protein. This table holds 590,000 or so distinct CDR3 sequences, approximately 15% found once. The record originates from a study of response to subunit inactivated influenza vaccine. Study-wide results and caveats: Authors proposed each seasonal influenza vaccination draws in few new T cells.

With 4 bases clipped from V and 2 bases from J, the junction kept 8 bases outside the gene matches. The CDR3 has 16 residues. CDR1 is MDHEN, CDR2 SYDVKM, per germline. Here the sequenced sample was PBMCs from blood, taken around 14 days before vaccination. The sequence was collected from a man aged 45-60 years who received an inactivated influenza vaccine. The V call is TRBV28, the J call TRBJ2-1; 7 nucleotides agree with TRBD1. CDR3 nucleotide sequence: TGTGCCAGCAGTTCCCGAGACAGGGCTACCTACAATGAGCAGTTCTTC. Translating it yields CASSSRDRATYNEQFF.